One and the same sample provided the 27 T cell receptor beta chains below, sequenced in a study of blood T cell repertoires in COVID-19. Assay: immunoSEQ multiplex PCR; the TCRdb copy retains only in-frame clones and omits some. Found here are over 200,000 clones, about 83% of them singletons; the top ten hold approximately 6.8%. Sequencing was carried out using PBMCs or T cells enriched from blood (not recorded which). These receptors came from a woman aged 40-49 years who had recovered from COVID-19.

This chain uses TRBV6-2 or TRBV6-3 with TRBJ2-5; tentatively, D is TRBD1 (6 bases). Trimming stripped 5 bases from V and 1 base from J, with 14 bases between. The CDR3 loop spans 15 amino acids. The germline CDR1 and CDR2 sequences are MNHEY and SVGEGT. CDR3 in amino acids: CASSTGWGSQETQYF. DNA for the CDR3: TGTGCCAGCAGTACAGGGTGGGGAAGCCAAGAGACCCAGTACTTC.

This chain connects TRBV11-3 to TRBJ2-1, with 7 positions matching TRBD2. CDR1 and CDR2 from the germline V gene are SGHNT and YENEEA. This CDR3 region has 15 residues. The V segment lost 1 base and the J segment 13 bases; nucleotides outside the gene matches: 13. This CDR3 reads CASSLGVRLLAEQFF. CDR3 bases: TGTGCCAGCAGCTTAGGGGTGAGATTGCTAGCGGAACAGTTCTTC. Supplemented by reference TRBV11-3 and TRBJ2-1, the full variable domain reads EAGVVQSPRYKIIEKKQPVAFWCNPISGHNTLYWYLQNLGQGPELLIRYENEEAVDDSQLPKDRFSAERLKGVDSTLKIQPAELGDSAVYLCASSLGVRLLAEQFFGPGTRLTVL.

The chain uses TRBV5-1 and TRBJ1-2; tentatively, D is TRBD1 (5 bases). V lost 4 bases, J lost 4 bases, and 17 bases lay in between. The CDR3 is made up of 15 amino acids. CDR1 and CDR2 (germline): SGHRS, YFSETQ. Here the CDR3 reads CASSMKVDSLYGYTF. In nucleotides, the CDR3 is TGCGCCAGCAGCATGAAAGTCGACAGTCTCTATGGCTACACCTTC.

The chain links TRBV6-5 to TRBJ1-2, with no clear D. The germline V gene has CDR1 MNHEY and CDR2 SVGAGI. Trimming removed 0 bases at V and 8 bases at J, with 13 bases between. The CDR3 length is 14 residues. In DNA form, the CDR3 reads TGTGCCAGCAGTTACTCGAGGACTACTCGAGGCTACACCTTC. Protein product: CASSYSRTTRGYTF.

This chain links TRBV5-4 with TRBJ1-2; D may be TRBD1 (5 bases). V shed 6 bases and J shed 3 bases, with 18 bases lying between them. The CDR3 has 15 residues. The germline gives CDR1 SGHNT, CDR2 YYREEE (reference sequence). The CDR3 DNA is TGTGCCAGCATCTCCCAGGATCGGGGGGACTATGGCTACACCTTC. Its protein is CASISQDRGDYGYTF.

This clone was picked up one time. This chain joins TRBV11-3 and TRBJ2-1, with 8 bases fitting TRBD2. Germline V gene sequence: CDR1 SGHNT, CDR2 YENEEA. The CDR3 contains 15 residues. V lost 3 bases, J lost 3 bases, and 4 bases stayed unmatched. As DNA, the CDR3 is TGTGCCAGCAGCTTCCGACTAGCGAACTACAATGAGCAGTTCTTC. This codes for CASSFRLANYNEQFF.

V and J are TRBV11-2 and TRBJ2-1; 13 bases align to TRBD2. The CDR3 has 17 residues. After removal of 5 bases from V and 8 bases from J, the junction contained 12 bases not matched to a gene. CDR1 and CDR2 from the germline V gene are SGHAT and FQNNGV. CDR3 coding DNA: TGTGCCAGCAGCCCACGCCGACTAGCGGGGGGAGTTCATGAGCAGTTCTTC. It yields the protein CASSPRRLAGGVHEQFF.

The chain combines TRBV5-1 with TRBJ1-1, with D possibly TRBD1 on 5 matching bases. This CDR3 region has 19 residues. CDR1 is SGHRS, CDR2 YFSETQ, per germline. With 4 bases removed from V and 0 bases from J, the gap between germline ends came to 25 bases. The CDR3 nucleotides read TGCGCCAGCAGCCACGGGGTTGCAGGGAGGTTCTCTATGAACACTGAAGCTTTCTTT. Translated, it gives CASSHGVAGRFSMNTEAFF.

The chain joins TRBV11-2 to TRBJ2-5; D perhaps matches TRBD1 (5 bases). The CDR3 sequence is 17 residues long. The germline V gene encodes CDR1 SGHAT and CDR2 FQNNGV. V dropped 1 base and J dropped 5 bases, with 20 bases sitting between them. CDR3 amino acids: CASSLGQTGRPEETQYF. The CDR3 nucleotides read TGTGCCAGCAGCTTAGGTCAAACAGGACGCCCGGAGGAGACCCAGTACTTC.

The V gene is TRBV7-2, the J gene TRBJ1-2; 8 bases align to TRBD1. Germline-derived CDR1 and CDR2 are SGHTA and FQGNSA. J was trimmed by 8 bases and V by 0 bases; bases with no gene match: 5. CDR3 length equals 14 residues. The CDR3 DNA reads TGTGCCAGCAGCTTAGCGGGACAGGCCGGCGGCTACACCTTC. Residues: CASSLAGQAGGYTF.

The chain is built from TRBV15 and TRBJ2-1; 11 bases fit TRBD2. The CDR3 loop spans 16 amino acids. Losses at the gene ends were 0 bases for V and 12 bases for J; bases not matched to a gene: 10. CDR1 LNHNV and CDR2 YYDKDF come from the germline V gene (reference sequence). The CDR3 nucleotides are TGTGCCACCAGCAGAGACGGCGGGACTAGCGGTCTTGTGCAGTTCTTC. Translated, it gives CATSRDGGTSGLVQFF. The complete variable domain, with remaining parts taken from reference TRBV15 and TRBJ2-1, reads DAMVIQNPRYQVTQFGKPVTLSCSQTLNHNVMYWYQQKSSQAPKLLFHYYDKDFNNEADTPDNFQSRRPNTSFCFLDIRSPGLGDTAMYLCATSRDGGTSGLVQFFGPGTRLTVL.

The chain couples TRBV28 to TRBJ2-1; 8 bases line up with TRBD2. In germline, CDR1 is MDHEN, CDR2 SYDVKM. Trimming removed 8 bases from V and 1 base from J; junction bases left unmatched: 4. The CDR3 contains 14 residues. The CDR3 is CASLPGGSYNEQFF. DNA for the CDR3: TGTGCCAGCCTGCCGGGGGGGTCCTACAATGAGCAGTTCTTC.

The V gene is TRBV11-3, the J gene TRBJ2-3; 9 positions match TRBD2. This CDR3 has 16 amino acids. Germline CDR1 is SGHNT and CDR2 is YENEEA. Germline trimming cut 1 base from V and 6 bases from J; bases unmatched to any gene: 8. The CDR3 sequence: CASSLVAGGPLDTQYF. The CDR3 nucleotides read TGTGCCAGCAGCTTAGTCGCGGGAGGGCCCCTGGATACGCAGTATTTT.

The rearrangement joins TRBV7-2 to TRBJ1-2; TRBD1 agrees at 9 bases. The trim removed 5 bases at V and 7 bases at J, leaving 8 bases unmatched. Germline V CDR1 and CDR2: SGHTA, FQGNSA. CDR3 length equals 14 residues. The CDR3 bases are TGTGCCAGCAGCCGTGACAGGGGGTACTTTGGCTACACCTTC. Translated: CASSRDRGYFGYTF.

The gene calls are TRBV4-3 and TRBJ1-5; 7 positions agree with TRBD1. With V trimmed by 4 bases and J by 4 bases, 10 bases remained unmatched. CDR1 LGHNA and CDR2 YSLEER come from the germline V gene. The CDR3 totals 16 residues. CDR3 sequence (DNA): TGCGCCAGCAGCCCCCCCGGGGGACAGCCTAATCAGCCCCAGCATTTT. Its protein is CASSPPGGQPNQPQHF.

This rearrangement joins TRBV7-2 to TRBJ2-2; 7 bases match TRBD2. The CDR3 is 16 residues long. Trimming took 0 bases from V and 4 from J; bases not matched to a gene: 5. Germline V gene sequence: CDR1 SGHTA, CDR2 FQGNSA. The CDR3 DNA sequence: TGTGCCAGCAGCTTAGCCCGCGGGAGTGCCACCGGGGAGCTGTTTTTT. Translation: CASSLARGSATGELFF. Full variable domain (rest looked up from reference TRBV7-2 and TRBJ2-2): GAGVSQSPSNKVTEKGKDVELRCDPISGHTALYWYRQSLGQGLEFLIYFQGNSAPDKSGLPSDRFSAERTGGSVSTLTIQRTQQEDSAVYLCASSLARGSATGELFFGEGSRLTVL.

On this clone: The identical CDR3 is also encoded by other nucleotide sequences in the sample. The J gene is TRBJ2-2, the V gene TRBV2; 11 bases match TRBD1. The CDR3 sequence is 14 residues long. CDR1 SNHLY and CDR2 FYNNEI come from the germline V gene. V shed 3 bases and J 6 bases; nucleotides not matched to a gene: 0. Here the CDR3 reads CASSEGQGAGELFF. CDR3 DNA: TGTGCCAGCAGTGAGGGACAGGGGGCCGGGGAGCTGTTTTTT. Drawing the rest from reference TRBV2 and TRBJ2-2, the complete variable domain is EPEVTQTPSHQVTQMGQEVILRCVPISNHLYFYWYRQILGQKVEFLVSFYNNEISEKSEIFDDQFSVERPDGSNFTLKIRSTKLEDSAMYFCASSEGQGAGELFFGEGSRLTVL.

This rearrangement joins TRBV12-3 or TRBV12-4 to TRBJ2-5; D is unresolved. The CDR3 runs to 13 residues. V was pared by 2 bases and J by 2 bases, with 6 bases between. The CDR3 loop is CASSLTHQETQYF. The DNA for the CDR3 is TGTGCCAGCAGTTTAACACATCAAGAGACCCAGTACTTC.

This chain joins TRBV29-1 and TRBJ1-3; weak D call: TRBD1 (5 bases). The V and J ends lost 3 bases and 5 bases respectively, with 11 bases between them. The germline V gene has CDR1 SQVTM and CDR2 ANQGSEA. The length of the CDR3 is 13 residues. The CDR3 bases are TGCAGCGTTGAGGGGCTTCTGAGAAACACCATATATTTT. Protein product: CSVEGLLRNTIYF.

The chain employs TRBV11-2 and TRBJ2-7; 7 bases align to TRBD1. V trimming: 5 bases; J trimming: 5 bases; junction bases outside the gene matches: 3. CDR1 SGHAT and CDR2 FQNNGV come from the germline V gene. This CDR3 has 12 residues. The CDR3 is CASSRDRDEQYF. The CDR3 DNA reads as TGTGCCAGCAGCCGTGACAGGGACGAGCAGTACTTC.

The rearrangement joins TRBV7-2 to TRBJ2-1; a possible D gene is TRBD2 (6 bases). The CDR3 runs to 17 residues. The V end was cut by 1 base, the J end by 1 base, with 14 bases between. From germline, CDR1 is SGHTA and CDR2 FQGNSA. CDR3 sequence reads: CASSLVTRSMSYNEQFF. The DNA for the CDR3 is TGTGCCAGCAGCTTAGTGACTAGATCAATGTCCTACAATGAGCAGTTCTTC. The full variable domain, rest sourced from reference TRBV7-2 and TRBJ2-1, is GAGVSQSPSNKVTEKGKDVELRCDPISGHTALYWYRQSLGQGLEFLIYFQGNSAPDKSGLPSDRFSAERTGGSVSTLTIQRTQQEDSAVYLCASSLVTRSMSYNEQFFGPGTRLTVL.

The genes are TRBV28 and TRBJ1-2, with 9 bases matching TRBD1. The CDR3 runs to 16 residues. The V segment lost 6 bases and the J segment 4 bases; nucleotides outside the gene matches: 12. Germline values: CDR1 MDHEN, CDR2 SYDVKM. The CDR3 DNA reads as TGTGCCAGCAGCCCCCCGGGACAGGGAGCAGGCTATGGCTACACCTTC. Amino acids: CASSPPGQGAGYGYTF.

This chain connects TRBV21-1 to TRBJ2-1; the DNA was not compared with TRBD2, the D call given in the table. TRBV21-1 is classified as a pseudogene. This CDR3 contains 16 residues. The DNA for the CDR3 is TGTGCCAGCAGCAAAGTACTCAGCGGGACCTACAATGAGCAGTTCTTC. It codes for CASSKVLSGTYNEQFF.

The CDR3 spells CAISEGGSTDTQYF. The DNA of the CDR3 is TGTGCCATCAGTGAGGGCGGTAGCACAGATACGCAGTATTTT. The rearrangement joins TRBV10-3 to TRBJ2-3, with D unresolved. The CDR3 has 14 amino acids. CDR1 is ENHRY, CDR2 SYGVKD, per germline. V was pared by 2 bases and J by 0 bases, with 6 bases between.

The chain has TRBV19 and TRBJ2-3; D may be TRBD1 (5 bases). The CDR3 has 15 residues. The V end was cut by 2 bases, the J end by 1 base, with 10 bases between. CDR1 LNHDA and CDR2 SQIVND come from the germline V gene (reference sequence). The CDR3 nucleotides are TGTGCCAGTAGTATACCCAGGGCTGGCACAGATACGCAGTATTTT. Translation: CASSIPRAGTDTQYF.

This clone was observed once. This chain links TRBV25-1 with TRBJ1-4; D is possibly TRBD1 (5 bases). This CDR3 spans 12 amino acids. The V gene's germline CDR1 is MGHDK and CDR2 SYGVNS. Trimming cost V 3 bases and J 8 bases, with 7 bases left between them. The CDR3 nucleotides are TGTGCCAGCAGTGACCGGGGGGAAAAACTGTTTTTT. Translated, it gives CASSDRGEKLFF.

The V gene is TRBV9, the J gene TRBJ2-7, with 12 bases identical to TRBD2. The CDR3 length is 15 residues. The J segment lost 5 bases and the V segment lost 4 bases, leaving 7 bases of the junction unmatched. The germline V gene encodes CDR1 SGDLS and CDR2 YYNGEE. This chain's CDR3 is CASSPRLAGVNEQYF. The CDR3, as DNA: TGTGCCAGCAGCCCTCGACTAGCGGGAGTGAACGAGCAGTACTTC. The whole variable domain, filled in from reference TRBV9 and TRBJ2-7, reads DSGVTQTPKHLITATGQRVTLRCSPRSGDLSVYWYQQSLDQGLQFLIQYYNGEERAKGNILERFSAQQFPDLHSELNLSSLELGDSALYFCASSPRLAGVNEQYFGPGTRLTVT.